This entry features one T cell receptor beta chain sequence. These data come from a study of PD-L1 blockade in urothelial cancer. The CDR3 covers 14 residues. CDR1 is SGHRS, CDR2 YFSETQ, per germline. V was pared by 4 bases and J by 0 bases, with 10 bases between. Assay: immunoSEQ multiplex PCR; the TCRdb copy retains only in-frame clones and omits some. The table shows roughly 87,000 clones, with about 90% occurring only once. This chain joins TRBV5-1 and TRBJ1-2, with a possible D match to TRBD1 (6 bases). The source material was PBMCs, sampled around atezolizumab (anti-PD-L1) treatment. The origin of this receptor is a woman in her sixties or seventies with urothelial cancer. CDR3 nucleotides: TGCGCCAGCAGCCCGCGGACAGCTAACTATGGCTACACCTTC. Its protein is CASSPRTANYGYTF.